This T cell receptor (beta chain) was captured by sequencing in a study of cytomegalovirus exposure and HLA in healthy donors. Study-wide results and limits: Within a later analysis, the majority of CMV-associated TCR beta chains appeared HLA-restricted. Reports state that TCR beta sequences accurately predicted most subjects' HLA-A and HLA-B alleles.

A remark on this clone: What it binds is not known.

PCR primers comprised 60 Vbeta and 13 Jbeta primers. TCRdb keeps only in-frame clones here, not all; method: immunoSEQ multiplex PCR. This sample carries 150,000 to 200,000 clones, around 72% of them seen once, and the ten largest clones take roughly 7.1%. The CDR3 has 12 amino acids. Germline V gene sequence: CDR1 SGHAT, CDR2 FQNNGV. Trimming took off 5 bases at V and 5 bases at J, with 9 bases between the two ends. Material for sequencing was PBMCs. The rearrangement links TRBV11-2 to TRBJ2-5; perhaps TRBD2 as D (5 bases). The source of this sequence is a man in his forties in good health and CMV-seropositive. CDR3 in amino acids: CASSPPGETQYF. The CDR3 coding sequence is TGTGCCAGCAGCCCCCCGGGGGAGACCCAGTACTTC.